Below, 20 T cell receptor beta chains from the same sample are listed, as sequenced in a study of cytotoxic CD8 clonotypes in ibrutinib-treated CLL. TCRdb's copy holds only in-frame clones and misses some; the assay was immunoSEQ multiplex PCR. The table has about 21,000 clones, under 80% seen once. Sequencing was performed on PBMCs, taken before ibrutinib treatment. Receptors originate from a human donor with chronic lymphocytic leukemia.

The chain employs TRBV7-2 and TRBJ2-2; D possibly corresponds to TRBD2 (6 bases). Germline lookup yields CDR1 SGHTA and CDR2 FQGNSA. The V end lost 5 bases, the J end lost 1 base, and 14 bases lay between the germline ends. The CDR3 has 16 residues. The CDR3 here is CASSPLSGGNTGELFF. The CDR3 bases are TGTGCCAGCAGCCCACTTAGCGGAGGGAACACCGGGGAGCTGTTTTTT.

The chain is built from TRBV25-1 and TRBJ1-1, with D perhaps matching TRBD1 (6 bases). CDR1 is MGHDK and CDR2 is SYGVNS in the germline V gene. The V and J ends lost 7 bases and 4 bases respectively, with 13 bases between them. CDR3 length equals 13 residues. The CDR3 coding sequence is TGTGCCAGCACGGGGGCTTGGGGCACTGAAGCTTTCTTT. Its translation: CASTGAWGTEAFF.

This sequence joins TRBV9 and TRBJ2-5, with TRBD1 matching 9 bases. Germline CDR1 SGDLS, CDR2 YYNGEE. V lost 4 bases and J lost 1; bases outside the gene matches: 8. The CDR3 is made up of 16 amino acids. The CDR3 region has the DNA TGTGCCAGCAGCCTCTCGGGACAGGGAGGCCAAGAGACCCAGTACTTC. Encoded protein: CASSLSGQGGQETQYF.

This clone appeared a few times. CDR3 residues: CASSLRQGAPDGYTF. The CDR3 DNA sequence: TGCGCCAGCAGCCTTCGACAGGGGGCGCCGGATGGCTACACCTTC. The genes are TRBV4-1 and TRBJ1-2; TRBD1 matches 10 bases. The CDR3 runs 15 residues. Germline V gives CDR1 MGHRA, CDR2 YSYEKL. Trimming at V came to 4 bases and at J to 6 bases, leaving 8 bases not matched to a gene.

In this sample, this clone turned up a few times. The chain is built from TRBV7-9 and TRBJ2-7; 8 nucleotides line up with TRBD1. Germline V gene sequence: CDR1 SEHNR, CDR2 FQNEAQ (reference sequence). V gave up 5 bases and J gave up 6 bases; unmatched junction bases: 3. The CDR3 contains 12 residues. Here the CDR3 reads CASSGDRGEQYF. In nucleotides, the CDR3 is TGTGCCAGCAGCGGAGACAGGGGCGAGCAGTACTTC.

This chain links TRBV5-1 with TRBJ2-3, with 13 bases matching TRBD2. The CDR3 covers 16 residues. Germline assignment: CDR1 SGHRS and CDR2 YFSETQ. V gave up 4 bases and J gave up 2 bases; unmatched junction bases: 4. CDR3 region: CASSPGTSGVTDTQYF. The DNA of the CDR3 is TGCGCCAGCAGCCCCGGGACTAGCGGGGTCACAGATACGCAGTATTTT. The full variable domain, rest sourced from reference TRBV5-1 and TRBJ2-3, is KAGVTQTPRYLIKTRGQQVTLSCSPISGHRSVSWYQQTPGQGLQFLFEYFSETQRNKGNFPGRFSGRQFSNSRSEMNVSTLELGDSALYLCASSPGTSGVTDTQYFGPGTRLTVL.

This clone came up once. This chain links TRBV5-1 with TRBJ2-1, with a tentative D call TRBD1 (5 bases). Germline loops: CDR1 SGHRS, CDR2 YFSETQ. There are 18 residues in the CDR3. V was trimmed by 0 bases and J by 4 bases, leaving 20 bases between them. CDR3 coding DNA: TGCGCCAGCAGCTTGGGGCAAGGGGTTGATTTCAGGTACAATGAGCAGTTCTTC. It translates to CASSLGQGVDFRYNEQFF.

This clone was detected a few times. This chain connects TRBV10-3 to TRBJ1-5; D not certain. Trimming removed 5 bases at V and 2 bases at J, with 16 bases between. The germline V gene encodes CDR1 ENHRY and CDR2 SYGVKD. The CDR3 extends over 16 amino acids. The CDR3 DNA sequence: TGTGCCATCAGTTCCGGACCCTTCGGAGGCAATCAGCCCCAGCATTTT. Translated: CAISSGPFGGNQPQHF.

This chain connects TRBV19 to TRBJ2-7, with 7 bases fitting TRBD1. With 3 bases clipped from V and 4 bases from J, the junction kept 9 bases outside the gene matches. This CDR3 is 15 amino acids long. CDR1 is LNHDA, CDR2 SQIVND, per germline (reference sequence). The CDR3 loop is CASSMTSGQLYEQYF. CDR3 nucleotide sequence: TGTGCCAGTAGTATGACTTCGGGACAGTTATACGAGCAGTACTTC.

This clone has just a few counts. This sequence joins TRBV6-1 and TRBJ2-2, with D unclear. The germline V gene encodes CDR1 MNHNS and CDR2 SASEGT. The CDR3 sequence is 14 residues long. V shed 5 bases and J shed 1 base, with 8 bases lying between them. CDR3 residues: CASSMLRNTGELFF. The CDR3 DNA reads TGTGCCAGCAGTATGCTCAGGAACACCGGGGAGCTGTTTTTT.

The rearrangement uses TRBV10-3 and TRBJ2-1, with D uncertain. Per the germline V gene, CDR1 is ENHRY and CDR2 is SYGVKD. This CDR3 comprises 12 residues. V lost 6 bases, J lost 5 bases, and 8 bases lay in between. The CDR3 loop reads CAIRALDNEQFF. The CDR3 bases are TGTGCCATCAGGGCATTAGACAATGAGCAGTTCTTC.

DNA of the CDR3: TGTGCCAGCAGGCGTCTAAACAATGAGCAGTTCTTC. Translating it yields CASRRLNNEQFF. The chain recombines TRBV2 with TRBJ2-1; D is unclear. Trimming left V 6 bases short and J 5 bases short, with 8 bases between. The germline V gene encodes CDR1 SNHLY and CDR2 FYNNEI. This CDR3 comprises 12 residues.

The V and J genes are TRBV12-2 and TRBJ2-2; TRBD2, the table's D call, lacks a check against the DNA. TRBV12-2 is a pseudogene segment. CDR3 length: 16 amino acids. CDR3 sequence (DNA): TGTGCAAGTCGCTTATCCCCGGCAGAGAGGACCGGGGAGCTGTTTTTT. It specifies CASRLSPAERTGELFF.

The genes are TRBV19 and TRBJ1-1, with D possibly being TRBD1 (6 bases). V was shortened by 7 bases and J by 4 bases, with 22 bases between the two germline ends. Germline-derived CDR1 and CDR2 are LNHDA and SQIVND (reference sequence). The CDR3 contains 16 residues. In DNA, the CDR3 is TGTGCCAGTACCCCCCGAGGGGGGGCCATGGGCACTGAAGCTTTCTTT. Residues: CASTPRGGAMGTEAFF.

This chain joins TRBV5-1 and TRBJ2-3; possibly TRBD2 for D (6 bases). This CDR3 region has 14 residues. Trimming pared 2 bases from V and 2 bases from J, leaving 9 bases between. CDR1 is SGHRS and CDR2 is YFSETQ in the germline V gene. The CDR3 spells CASSFAGITDTQYF. In DNA, the CDR3 is TGCGCCAGCAGCTTCGCGGGAATCACAGATACGCAGTATTTT.

The gene calls are TRBV30 and TRBJ2-3, with 7 bases aligning to TRBD1. V lost 2 bases and J lost 2; bases outside the gene matches: 7. This CDR3 is built from 15 residues. Germline V gene lookup returns CDR1 GTSNPN and CDR2 SVGIG (reference sequence). CDR3 sequence: CAWSRKQGFTDTQYF. CDR3 DNA: TGTGCCTGGAGTCGAAAACAGGGGTTCACAGATACGCAGTATTTT.

This clone was recorded only once. V gene TRBV2 combines with J gene TRBJ1-3; D call uncertain. This CDR3 contains 12 residues. Germline CDR1 SNHLY, CDR2 FYNNEI. Trimming removed 6 bases from V and 4 bases from J, with 7 bases in between. The CDR3 DNA sequence: TGTGCCAGCAGCGAACTGGGAAACACCATATATTTT. Amino acids: CASSELGNTIYF.

The chain carries TRBV6-1 and TRBJ2-5, with D possibly being TRBD1 (6 bases). This CDR3 has 13 amino acids. Per the germline V gene, CDR1 is MNHNS and CDR2 is SASEGT. Trimming pared 6 bases from V and 3 bases from J, leaving 11 bases between. CDR3 sequence reads: CASSRQVKETQYF. In nucleotides, the CDR3 is TGTGCCAGCAGCAGACAGGTAAAAGAGACCCAGTACTTC.

CDR3 DNA sequence: TGCAGCGGGAATGGACAGGGCAATGAGCAGTTCTTC. Amino acid sequence: CSGNGQGNEQFF. The V gene is TRBV29-1, the J gene TRBJ2-1; TRBD1 matches at 8 bases. J gave up 6 bases and V 7 bases, and 5 bases lay outside the gene matches. The CDR3 has 12 amino acids. Germline assignment: CDR1 SQVTM and CDR2 ANQGSEA.

This clone has only a few counts. The V and J genes are TRBV5-1 and TRBJ1-2; 7 bases line up with TRBD1. Losses at the gene ends were 4 bases for V and 0 bases for J; bases not matched to a gene: 3. CDR3 length: 14 amino acids. Looked up from germline, CDR1 is SGHRS and CDR2 is YFSETQ. CDR3 amino acids: CASSRDRTNYGYTF. The CDR3 bases are TGCGCCAGCAGCCGGGACAGAACTAACTATGGCTACACCTTC.